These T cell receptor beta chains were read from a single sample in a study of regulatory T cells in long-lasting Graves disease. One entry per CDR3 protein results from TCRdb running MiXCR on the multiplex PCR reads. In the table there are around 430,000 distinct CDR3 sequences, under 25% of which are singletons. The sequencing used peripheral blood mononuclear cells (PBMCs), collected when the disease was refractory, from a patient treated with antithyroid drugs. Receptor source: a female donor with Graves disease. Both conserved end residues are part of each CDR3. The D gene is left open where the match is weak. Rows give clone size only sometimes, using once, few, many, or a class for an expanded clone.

cdr3_aa: CASSSRTSGRWAKNIQYF; cdr3_nt: TGTGCCAGCAGCTCCAGGACTAGCGGGAGATGGGCCAAAAACATTCAGTACTTC; clone_size: many; j_call: TRBJ2-4; d_call: TRBD2; v_call: TRBV6-1
cdr3_aa: CASSPLWGGGETQYF; cdr3_nt: TGTGCCAGCAGCCCCCTATGGGGGGGAGGAGAGACCCAGTACTTC; clone_size: few; j_call: TRBJ2-5; d_call: TRBD2; v_call: TRBV14
cdr3_aa: CASSLDSRSEAFF; cdr3_nt: TGCGCCAGCAGCCTGGACAGTAGAAGTGAAGCTTTCTTT; clone_size: few; j_call: TRBJ1-1; d_call: NA; v_call: TRBV4-3
cdr3_aa: CASSISGLNTGELFF; cdr3_nt: TGCGCCAGCAGCATTAGCGGGTTGAACACCGGGGAGCTGTTTTTT; clone_size: NA; j_call: TRBJ2-2; d_call: TRBD2; v_call: TRBV5-1
cdr3_aa: CASSARSTGGTNGYTF; cdr3_nt: TGTGCCAGCAGCGCGCGGTCAACAGGGGGCACAAATGGCTACACCTTC; clone_size: few; j_call: TRBJ1-2; d_call: TRBD1; v_call: TRBV9
cdr3_aa: CASSRPGNQPQHF; cdr3_nt: TGTGCCAGCAGCCGGCCCGGCAATCAGCCCCAGCATTTT; clone_size: few; j_call: TRBJ1-5; d_call: NA; v_call: TRBV6-1
cdr3_aa: CASSLPSPMYSGTYEQYF; cdr3_nt: TGTGCCAGCAGCTTGCCGTCGCCGATGTATAGCGGGACTTACGAGCAGTACTTC; clone_size: few; j_call: TRBJ2-7; d_call: TRBD2; v_call: TRBV5-8
cdr3_aa: CASSYSWSDSPLHF; cdr3_nt: TGTGCCAGCAGTTACTCGTGGTCGGATTCACCCCTCCACTTT; clone_size: NA; j_call: TRBJ1-6; d_call: NA; v_call: TRBV6-6
cdr3_aa: CSVQIDRSVVTEAFF; cdr3_nt: TGCAGCGTTCAAATTGACAGGTCGGTTGTCACTGAAGCTTTCTTT; clone_size: few; j_call: TRBJ1-1; d_call: NA; v_call: TRBV29-1
cdr3_aa: CASSSGYGQSWEQYF; cdr3_nt: TGTGCCAGCAGCTCAGGGTACGGACAGTCCTGGGAGCAGTACTTC; clone_size: NA; j_call: TRBJ2-7; d_call: NA; v_call: TRBV13
cdr3_aa: CASSTGPGTDEKLFF; cdr3_nt: TGTGCCAGCAGCACGGGACCCGGGACAGATGAAAAACTGTTTTTT; clone_size: many; j_call: TRBJ1-4; d_call: TRBD1; v_call: TRBV7-9
cdr3_aa: CASTLAGPTGELFF; cdr3_nt: TGTGCCAGCACCCTAGCGGGACCGACCGGGGAGCTGTTTTTT; clone_size: many; j_call: TRBJ2-2; d_call: TRBD2; v_call: TRBV7-2
cdr3_aa: CASSNGQGGALAYGYTF; cdr3_nt: TGTGCCAGCAGCAACGGGCAGGGTGGGGCCCTGGCTTATGGCTACACCTTC; clone_size: NA; j_call: TRBJ1-2; d_call: NA; v_call: TRBV5-6
cdr3_aa: CASSYPSTGGEQYF; cdr3_nt: TGTGCCAGCAGTTACCCTTCGACGGGTGGCGAGCAGTACTTC; clone_size: many; j_call: TRBJ2-7; d_call: NA; v_call: TRBV6-5
cdr3_aa: CASSGTATQETQYF; cdr3_nt: TGTGCCAGCAGCGGGACAGCTACCCAAGAGACCCAGTACTTC; clone_size: many; j_call: TRBJ2-5; d_call: NA; v_call: TRBV9
cdr3_aa: CASSMTVSYGYTF; cdr3_nt: TGTGCCAGTAGTATGACCGTTTCCTATGGCTACACCTTC; clone_size: NA; j_call: TRBJ1-2; d_call: NA; v_call: TRBV19
cdr3_aa: CASSQGLTDNNEKLFF; cdr3_nt: TGCGCCAGCAGCCAAGGTCTGACAGATAATAATGAAAAACTGTTTTTT; clone_size: NA; j_call: TRBJ1-4; d_call: NA; v_call: TRBV4-1
cdr3_aa: CSATTGQDITYEQYF; cdr3_nt: TGCAGTGCTACTACGGGGCAAGACATAACCTACGAGCAGTACTTC; clone_size: NA; j_call: TRBJ2-7; d_call: NA; v_call: TRBV20-1
cdr3_aa: CASSPWTVQETRYF; cdr3_nt: TGTGCCAGCAGTCCTTGGACAGTCCAAGAGACCCGGTACTTC; clone_size: NA; j_call: TRBJ2-5; d_call: NA; v_call: TRBV6-8
cdr3_aa: CSASAPGGGGGAFF; cdr3_nt: TGCAGTGCTAGCGCCCCAGGGGGCGGCGGCGGAGCTTTCTTT; clone_size: NA; j_call: TRBJ1-1; d_call: TRBD1; v_call: TRBV20-1
cdr3_aa: CASRLVGGHPPLHF; cdr3_nt: TGTGCCAGCAGACTAGTGGGGGGGCACCCACCCCTCCACTTT; clone_size: NA; j_call: TRBJ1-6; d_call: NA; v_call: TRBV27
cdr3_aa: CASSAPGQESNQPQHF; cdr3_nt: TGTGCCAGCAGTGCACCGGGACAGGAAAGCAATCAGCCCCAGCATTTT; clone_size: many; j_call: TRBJ1-5; d_call: TRBD1; v_call: TRBV28
cdr3_aa: CAWIRTGVQRETQYF; cdr3_nt: TGTGCCTGGATCAGGACCGGGGTTCAGAGAGAGACCCAGTACTTC; clone_size: NA; j_call: TRBJ2-5; d_call: NA; v_call: TRBV30
cdr3_aa: CASSYRVNEKLFF; cdr3_nt: TGTGCCAGCAGTTACAGGGTAAATGAAAAACTGTTTTTT; clone_size: NA; j_call: TRBJ1-4; d_call: NA; v_call: TRBV6-2/TRBV6-3
cdr3_aa: CASSYATGDGYTF; cdr3_nt: TGTGCCAGCAGTTACGCCACAGGGGATGGCTACACCTTC; clone_size: few; j_call: TRBJ1-2; d_call: TRBD1; v_call: TRBV6-2/TRBV6-3
cdr3_aa: CAIPGQVYGYTF; cdr3_nt: TGTGCCATCCCGGGACAGGTCTATGGCTACACCTTC; clone_size: few; j_call: TRBJ1-2; d_call: TRBD1; v_call: TRBV6-1
cdr3_aa: CASSSHVGGELFF; cdr3_nt: TGTGCCAGCAGTTCGCACGTTGGCGGGGAGCTGTTTTTT; clone_size: NA; j_call: TRBJ2-2; d_call: NA; v_call: TRBV28
cdr3_aa: CASSLVSKQETQYF; cdr3_nt: TGTGCCAGCAGCTTGGTCTCAAAGCAAGAGACCCAGTACTTC; clone_size: NA; j_call: TRBJ2-5; d_call: NA; v_call: TRBV5-4
cdr3_aa: CSARDEGETQYF; cdr3_nt: TGCAGTGCTAGAGATGAAGGGGAGACCCAGTACTTC; clone_size: many; j_call: TRBJ2-5; d_call: NA; v_call: TRBV20-1
cdr3_aa: CASSLRFPRGKLFF; cdr3_nt: TGTGCCAGCAGTTTGAGGTTCCCCCGGGGAAAACTGTTTTTT; clone_size: many; j_call: TRBJ1-4; d_call: NA; v_call: TRBV28
cdr3_aa: CASSLNPSGSSYNEQFF; cdr3_nt: TGTGCCAGCAGCTTAAACCCTAGCGGGAGCTCCTACAATGAGCAGTTCTTC; clone_size: NA; j_call: TRBJ2-1; d_call: TRBD2; v_call: TRBV7-2
cdr3_aa: CASSLERTRNQPQHF; cdr3_nt: TGTGCCAGCAGCTTAGAACGGACCCGCAATCAGCCCCAGCATTTT; clone_size: NA; j_call: TRBJ1-5; d_call: NA; v_call: TRBV7-2
cdr3_aa: CASSFGGMNTEAFF; cdr3_nt: TGTGCCAGCAGTTTCGGGGGGATGAACACTGAAGCTTTCTTT; clone_size: many; j_call: TRBJ1-1; d_call: NA; v_call: TRBV7-9
cdr3_aa: CASSPRTGRYVSPLHF; cdr3_nt: TGTGCCAGCAGCCCAAGGACAGGGCGTTATGTTTCACCCCTCCACTTT; clone_size: many; j_call: TRBJ1-6; d_call: TRBD1; v_call: TRBV28
cdr3_aa: CASSLKVQRGIEETQYF; cdr3_nt: TGTGCCAGCAGTTTAAAGGTCCAGCGGGGGATCGAAGAGACCCAGTACTTC; clone_size: many; j_call: TRBJ2-5; d_call: TRBD2; v_call: TRBV12-3/TRBV12-4
cdr3_aa: CASTLEGAGGTEAFF; cdr3_nt: TGTGCCAGTACCCTAGAGGGGGCGGGTGGCACTGAAGCTTTCTTT; clone_size: many; j_call: TRBJ1-1; d_call: TRBD1; v_call: TRBV19
cdr3_aa: CASSLANSGGPNEQFF; cdr3_nt: TGTGCCAGCAGCTTAGCGAATAGCGGGGGGCCCAATGAGCAGTTCTTC; clone_size: NA; j_call: TRBJ2-1; d_call: TRBD2; v_call: TRBV7-9
cdr3_aa: CASRSRAYEQYF; cdr3_nt: TGTGCCAGCAGAAGTCGAGCCTACGAGCAGTACTTC; clone_size: many; j_call: TRBJ2-7; d_call: NA; v_call: TRBV6-1
cdr3_aa: CASSLSEAQETQYF; cdr3_nt: TGCGCCAGCAGCCTCTCAGAAGCCCAAGAGACCCAGTACTTC; clone_size: few; j_call: TRBJ2-5; d_call: NA; v_call: TRBV5-1
cdr3_aa: CAISEWLAGPSYEQYF; cdr3_nt: TGTGCCATCAGTGAGTGGTTAGCGGGGCCTTCTTACGAGCAGTACTTC; clone_size: few; j_call: TRBJ2-7; d_call: TRBD2; v_call: TRBV10-3
cdr3_aa: CSATRDRADEQYF; cdr3_nt: TGCAGTGCTACTCGAGACAGGGCCGACGAGCAGTACTTC; clone_size: many; j_call: TRBJ2-7; d_call: TRBD1; v_call: TRBV20-1
cdr3_aa: CSAQLGGPGGYGYAF; cdr3_nt: TGCAGTGCGCAACTGGGAGGTCCCGGGGGGTATGGCTACGCCTTC; clone_size: NA; j_call: TRBJ1-2; d_call: NA; v_call: TRBV20-1
cdr3_aa: CASSIQTGSQYF; cdr3_nt: TGTGCCAGCAGCATCCAGACAGGGTCACAGTACTTC; clone_size: NA; j_call: TRBJ2-7; d_call: TRBD1; v_call: TRBV7-8
cdr3_aa: CASSLGYSGANVLTF; cdr3_nt: TGTGCCAGCAGCTTAGGATATTCTGGGGCCAACGTCCTGACTTTC; clone_size: NA; j_call: TRBJ2-6; d_call: NA; v_call: TRBV11-1
cdr3_aa: CSAYSGVKNTGELFF; cdr3_nt: TGCAGTGCTTACTCAGGGGTGAAGAACACCGGGGAGCTGTTTTTT; clone_size: NA; j_call: TRBJ2-2; d_call: NA; v_call: TRBV20-1